The T cell receptor beta chain described here comes from a study of breast tumors, draining lymph nodes, adjacent tissues. Whole-study findings and limits: Luminal-like breast cancer showed significantly higher tumor–nontumor repertoire similarity than basal-like.

For this clonotype: Its cognate antigen is unknown. Likely a read error: the CDR3 ends without its conserved phenylalanine or tryptophan. The limits of the CDR3 on the DNA are not certain, so only TCRdb's listed CDR3 is given.

The CDR3 spans 15 residues, counting both ends. Germline V lookup: CDR1 LNHDA, CDR2 SQIVND (reference sequence). TCRdb analysed the multiplex PCR reads with MiXCR anew, one entry per CDR3 protein. The sample contains some 150,000 distinct CDR3 sequences, 25% to 40% of which appear only once. Samples came from axillary lymph nodes draining the breast cancer. The J gene is TRBJ1-4, the V gene TRBV19. This clonotype was obtained from a female donor with breast cancer. Some clones in this sample may be carry-over from other donors' samples. Material: axillary lymph node tissue. The CDR3 here is CASSNAATTNEKLLR.